Listed below are T cell receptor beta chains from one sample, sequenced in a study of cytomegalovirus exposure and HLA in healthy donors. This table comes from immunoSEQ multiplex PCR, and its TCRdb copy is limited to in-frame clones, with some not included. The table lists about 52,000 clones, about three quarters of them singletons. Material: PBMCs. The receptor source for this set is a woman between 45 and 65 years old in good health and CMV-seronegative. The CDR3 runs from the conserved cysteine through the conserved F or W. A D gene is named only where the DNA matches it firmly. Rows give clone size only sometimes, using once, few, many, or a class for an expanded clone.

V,D,size,J,CDR3,DNA
TRBV6-5,.,.,TRBJ1-2,CASGGAGSNYGYTF,TGTGCCAGTGGGGGCGCAGGGTCTAACTATGGCTACACCTTC
TRBV7-2,TRBD2,.,TRBJ2-7,CASSRAGAPREQYF,TGTGCCAGCAGCCGGGCGGGAGCCCCGCGAGAGCAGTACTTC
TRBV9,.,.,TRBJ1-5,CASSVPSYSNQPQHF,TGTGCCAGCAGCGTACCCTCTTATAGCAATCAGCCCCAGCATTTT
TRBV2,.,.,TRBJ1-5,CASSEARDQPQHF,TGTGCCAGCAGTGAAGCGCGGGATCAGCCCCAGCATTTT
TRBV6-5,.,few,TRBJ1-4,CASSYSYATNEKLFF,TGTGCCAGCAGTTACTCATATGCAACTAATGAAAAACTGTTTTTT
TRBV19,.,.,TRBJ2-3,CASTHPGTDTQYF,TGTGCCAGTACGCACCCGGGCACAGATACGCAGTATTTT
TRBV10-3,.,few,TRBJ1-4,CAISEFREGEKLFF,TGTGCCATCAGTGAGTTCAGGGAGGGAGAAAAACTGTTTTTT
TRBV30,.,.,TRBJ1-5,CAWSVPEAGGGAQHF,TGTGCCTGGAGTGTCCCCGAGGCAGGTGGGGGGGCCCAGCATTTT
TRBV28,.,.,TRBJ1-2,CASSFQGGNYGYTF,TGTGCCAGCAGTTTCCAGGGAGGTAACTATGGCTACACCTTC
TRBV5-6,.,.,TRBJ2-7,CASSAIGQSGYEQYF,TGTGCCAGCAGCGCCATTGGACAGAGTGGCTACGAGCAGTACTTC
TRBV5-6,TRBD1,medium-sized,TRBJ1-5,CASSSGQGSNQPQHF,TGTGCCAGCAGCTCGGGACAGGGCAGCAATCAGCCCCAGCATTTT
TRBV28,TRBD2,once,TRBJ2-7,CASSLAGAPGEQYF,TGTGCCAGCAGTCTAGCGGGGGCCCCGGGGGAGCAGTACTTC
TRBV4-2,.,.,TRBJ2-2,CASSQDARTGELFF,TGTGCCAGCAGCCAAGATGCGAGGACCGGGGAGCTGTTTTTT
TRBV6-5,.,.,TRBJ2-1,CASTTGTPYNEQFF,TGTGCCAGTACTACCGGGACACCTTACAATGAGCAGTTCTTC
TRBV30,TRBD2,.,TRBJ2-1,CAWIQGSAGGDNEQFF,TGTGCCTGGATACAAGGGTCGGCGGGAGGGGACAATGAGCAGTTCTTC
TRBV4-1,TRBD1,.,TRBJ2-7,CASSQAGQDYEQYF,TGCGCCAGCAGCCAAGCGGGACAGGACTACGAGCAGTACTTC